This TCR beta chain appears in the sequencing data of a study of T cell responses to AZD1222 COVID-19 vaccine. Study-wide findings and caveats: Clonal diversity may have been underestimated in mostly white British donors. Two doses of AZD1222 preceded a rise in Spike-specific TCR breadth and depth. Across the whole spike, CD4 TCRs peaked at regions 160-218 and 743-854.

Some clones are missing from TCRdb's copy, which holds only in-frame ones; the method was immunoSEQ multiplex PCR. Counted here are 80,000 or so clones, about 82% occurring once; the ten biggest clones make up about 3%. A word on this clone: Its target is unknown. An end of the junction differs from the germline gene, which may be a read error.

Sequenced here: peripheral blood, sampled on day 0 of AZD1222 vaccination. The source of this sequence is an adult in good health.

The CDR3 here is CAISENIGGRRVGF. The CDR3 DNA is TGTGCCATCAGTGAAAATATCGGTGGACGGCGCGTGGGTTTC. The rearrangement joins TRBV10-3 to TRBJ1-2; D unclear. The CDR3 is made up of 14 amino acids. Per the germline V gene, CDR1 is ENHRY and CDR2 is SYGVKD.